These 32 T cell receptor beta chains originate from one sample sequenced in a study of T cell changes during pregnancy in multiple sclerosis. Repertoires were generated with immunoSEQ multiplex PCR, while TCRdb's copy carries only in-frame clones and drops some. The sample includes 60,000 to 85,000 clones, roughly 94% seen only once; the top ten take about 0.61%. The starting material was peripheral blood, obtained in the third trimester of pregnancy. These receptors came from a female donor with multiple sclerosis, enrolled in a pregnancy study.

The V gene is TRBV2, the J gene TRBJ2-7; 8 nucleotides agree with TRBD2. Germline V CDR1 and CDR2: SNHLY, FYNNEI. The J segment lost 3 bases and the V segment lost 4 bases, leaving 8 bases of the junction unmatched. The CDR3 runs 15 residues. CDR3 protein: CASSAGGGYIYEQYF. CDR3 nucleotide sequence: TGTGCCAGCAGTGCTGGCGGGGGGTATATCTACGAGCAGTACTTC.

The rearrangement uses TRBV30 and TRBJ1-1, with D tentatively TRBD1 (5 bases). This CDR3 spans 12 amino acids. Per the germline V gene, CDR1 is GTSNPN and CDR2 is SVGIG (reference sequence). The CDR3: CASKGEGTEAFF. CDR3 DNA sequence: TGTGCTTCAAAAGGGGAGGGCACTGAAGCTTTCTTT.

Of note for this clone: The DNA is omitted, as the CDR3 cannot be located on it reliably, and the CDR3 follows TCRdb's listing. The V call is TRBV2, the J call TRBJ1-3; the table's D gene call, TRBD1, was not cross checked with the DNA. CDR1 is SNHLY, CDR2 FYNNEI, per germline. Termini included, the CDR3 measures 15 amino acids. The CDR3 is CASSTSTGTGNTIYF.

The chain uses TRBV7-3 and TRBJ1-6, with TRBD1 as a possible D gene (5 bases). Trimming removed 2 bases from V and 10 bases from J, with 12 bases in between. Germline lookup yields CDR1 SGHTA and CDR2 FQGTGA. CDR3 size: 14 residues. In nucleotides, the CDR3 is TGTGCCAGCAGCTTAGATAGGGGTGGATCACCCCTCCACTTT. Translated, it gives CASSLDRGGSPLHF.

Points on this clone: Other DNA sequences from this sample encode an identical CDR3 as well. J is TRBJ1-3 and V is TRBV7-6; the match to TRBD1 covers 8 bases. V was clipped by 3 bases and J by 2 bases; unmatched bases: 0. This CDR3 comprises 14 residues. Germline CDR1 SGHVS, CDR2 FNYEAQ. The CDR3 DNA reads TGTGCCAGCAGCTTGGACAGGGCTGGAAACACCATATATTTT. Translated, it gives CASSLDRAGNTIYF.

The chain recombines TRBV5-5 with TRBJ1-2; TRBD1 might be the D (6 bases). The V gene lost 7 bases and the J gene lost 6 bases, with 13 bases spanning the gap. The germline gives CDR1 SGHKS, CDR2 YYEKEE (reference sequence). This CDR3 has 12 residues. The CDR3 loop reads CASLGHGDGYTF. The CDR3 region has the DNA TGTGCCAGCCTGGGACACGGCGATGGCTACACCTTC. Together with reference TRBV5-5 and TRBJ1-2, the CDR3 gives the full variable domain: DAGVTQSPTHLIKTRGQQVTLRCSPISGHKSVSWYQQVLGQGPQFIFQYYEKEERGRGNFPDRFSARQFPNYSSELNVNALLLGDSALYLCASLGHGDGYTFGSGTRLTVV.

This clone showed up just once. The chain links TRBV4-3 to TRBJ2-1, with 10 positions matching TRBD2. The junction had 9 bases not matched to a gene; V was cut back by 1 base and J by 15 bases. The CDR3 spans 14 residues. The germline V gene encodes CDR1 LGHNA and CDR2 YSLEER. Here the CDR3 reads CASSQGGASGGPFF. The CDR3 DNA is TGCGCCAGCAGCCAAGGGGGGGCTAGCGGGGGTCCGTTCTTC.

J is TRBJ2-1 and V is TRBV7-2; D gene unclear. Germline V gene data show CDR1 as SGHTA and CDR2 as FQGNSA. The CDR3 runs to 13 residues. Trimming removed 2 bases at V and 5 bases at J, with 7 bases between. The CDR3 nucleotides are TGTGCCAGCAGCTTAAAACAGCACAATGAGCAGTTCTTC. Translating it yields CASSLKQHNEQFF.

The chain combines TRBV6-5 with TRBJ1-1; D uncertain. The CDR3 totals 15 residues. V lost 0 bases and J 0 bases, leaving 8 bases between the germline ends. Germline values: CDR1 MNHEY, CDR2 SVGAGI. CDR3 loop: CASSYSPQMNTEAFF. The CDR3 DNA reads TGTGCCAGCAGTTACTCGCCACAGATGAACACTGAAGCTTTCTTT.

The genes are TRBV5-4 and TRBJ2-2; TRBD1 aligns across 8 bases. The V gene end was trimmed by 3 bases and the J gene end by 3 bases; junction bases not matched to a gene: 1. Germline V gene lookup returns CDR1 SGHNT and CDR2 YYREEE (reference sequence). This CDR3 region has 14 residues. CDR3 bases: TGTGCCAGCAGCTGGACAGGGTACACCGGGGAGCTGTTTTTT. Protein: CASSWTGYTGELFF.

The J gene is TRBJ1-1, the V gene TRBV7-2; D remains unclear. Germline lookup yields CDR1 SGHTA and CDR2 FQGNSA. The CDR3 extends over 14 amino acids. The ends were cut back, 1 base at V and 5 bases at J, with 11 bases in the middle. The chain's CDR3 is CASSLVSRGTEAFF. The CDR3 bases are TGTGCCAGCAGCTTAGTATCTCGGGGTACTGAAGCTTTCTTT.

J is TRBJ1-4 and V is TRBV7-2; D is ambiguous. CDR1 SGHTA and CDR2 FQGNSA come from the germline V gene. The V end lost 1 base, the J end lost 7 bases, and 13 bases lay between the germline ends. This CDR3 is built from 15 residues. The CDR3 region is CASSLGGGRFEKLFF. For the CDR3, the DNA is TGTGCCAGCAGCTTAGGAGGAGGAAGGTTTGAAAAACTGTTTTTT.

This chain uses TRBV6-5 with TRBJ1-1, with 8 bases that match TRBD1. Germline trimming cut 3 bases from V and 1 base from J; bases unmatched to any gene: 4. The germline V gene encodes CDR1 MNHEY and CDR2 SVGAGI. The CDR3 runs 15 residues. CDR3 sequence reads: CASSYNRGKNTEAFF. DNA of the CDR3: TGTGCCAGCAGTTATAACAGGGGGAAGAACACTGAAGCTTTCTTT.

CDR3 sequence: CASSLVGQGARSNQPQHF. The CDR3 DNA sequence: TGTGCCAGCAGCTTGGTGGGACAGGGGGCTCGTAGCAATCAGCCCCAGCATTTT. The chain combines TRBV5-6 with TRBJ1-5; 12 positions match TRBD1. Germline V gene lookup returns CDR1 SGHDT and CDR2 YYEEEE. The CDR3 spans 18 residues. The trim removed 0 bases at V and 0 bases at J, leaving 4 bases unmatched. Together with reference TRBV5-6 and TRBJ1-5, the CDR3 gives the full variable domain: DAGVTQSPTHLIKTRGQQVTLRCSPKSGHDTVSWYQQALGQGPQFIFQYYEEEERQRGNFPDRFSGHQFPNYSSELNVNALLLGDSALYLCASSLVGQGARSNQPQHFGDGTRLSIL.

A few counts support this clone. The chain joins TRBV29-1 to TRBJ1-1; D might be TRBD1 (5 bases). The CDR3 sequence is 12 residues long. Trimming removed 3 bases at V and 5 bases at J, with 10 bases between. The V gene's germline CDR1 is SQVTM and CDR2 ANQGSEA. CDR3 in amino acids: CSVERGGTEAFF. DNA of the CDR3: TGCAGCGTTGAGCGGGGGGGTACTGAAGCTTTCTTT.

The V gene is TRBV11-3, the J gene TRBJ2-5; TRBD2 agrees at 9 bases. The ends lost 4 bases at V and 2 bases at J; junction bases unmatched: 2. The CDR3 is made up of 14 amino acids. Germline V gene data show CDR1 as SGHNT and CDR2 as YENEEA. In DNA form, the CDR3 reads TGTGCCAGCAGCTGGCGGGGGGGGCAAGAGACCCAGTACTTC. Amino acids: CASSWRGGQETQYF.

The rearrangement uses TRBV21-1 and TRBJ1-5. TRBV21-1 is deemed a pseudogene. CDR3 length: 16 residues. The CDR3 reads CASSKGGGYSNQPQHF. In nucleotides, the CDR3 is TGTGCCAGCAGCAAAGGAGGCGGTTATAGCAATCAGCCCCAGCATTTT.

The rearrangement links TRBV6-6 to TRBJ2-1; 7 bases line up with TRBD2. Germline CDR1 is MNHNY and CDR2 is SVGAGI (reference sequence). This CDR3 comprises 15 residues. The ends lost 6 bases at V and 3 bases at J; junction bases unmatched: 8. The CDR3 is CASRRSGENYNEQFF. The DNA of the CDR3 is TGTGCCAGCAGACGGAGCGGGGAAAACTACAATGAGCAGTTCTTC.

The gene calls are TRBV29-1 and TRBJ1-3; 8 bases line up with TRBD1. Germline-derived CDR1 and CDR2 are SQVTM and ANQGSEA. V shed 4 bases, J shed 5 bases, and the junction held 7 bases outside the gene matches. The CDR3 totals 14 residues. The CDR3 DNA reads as TGCAGCGTTGCGGAGCACAGGGGGAGAAACACCATATATTTT. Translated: CSVAEHRGRNTIYF.

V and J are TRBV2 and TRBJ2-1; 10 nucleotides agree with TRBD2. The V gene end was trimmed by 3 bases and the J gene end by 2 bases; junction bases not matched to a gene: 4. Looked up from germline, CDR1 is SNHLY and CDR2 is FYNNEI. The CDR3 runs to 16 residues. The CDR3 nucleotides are TGTGCCAGCAGTGAGCGAGCGGGGGGGGCCTACAATGAGCAGTTCTTC. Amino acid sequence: CASSERAGGAYNEQFF.

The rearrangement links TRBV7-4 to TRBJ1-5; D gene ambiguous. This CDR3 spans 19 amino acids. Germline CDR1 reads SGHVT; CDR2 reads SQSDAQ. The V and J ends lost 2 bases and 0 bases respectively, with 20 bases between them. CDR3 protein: CASSLPSPADGDSNQPQHF. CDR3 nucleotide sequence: TGTGCCAGCAGCTTACCCTCGCCCGCAGACGGAGATAGCAATCAGCCCCAGCATTTT. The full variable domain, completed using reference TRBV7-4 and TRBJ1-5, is GAGVSQSPRYKVAKRGRDVALRCDSISGHVTLYWYRQTLGQGSEVLTYSQSDAQRDKSGRPSGRFSAERPERSVSTLKIQRTEQGDSAVYLCASSLPSPADGDSNQPQHFGDGTRLSIL.

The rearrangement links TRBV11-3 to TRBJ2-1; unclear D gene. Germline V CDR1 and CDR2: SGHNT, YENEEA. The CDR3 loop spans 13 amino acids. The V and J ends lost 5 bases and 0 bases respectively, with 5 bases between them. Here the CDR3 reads CASSPSSYNEQFF. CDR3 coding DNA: TGTGCCAGCAGCCCTTCCTCCTACAATGAGCAGTTCTTC.

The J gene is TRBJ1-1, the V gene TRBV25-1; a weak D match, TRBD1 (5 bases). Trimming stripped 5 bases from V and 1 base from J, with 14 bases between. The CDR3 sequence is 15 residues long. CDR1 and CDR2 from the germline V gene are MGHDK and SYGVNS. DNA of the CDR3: TGTGCCAGCAGTATGCCAGGGAACAAGAACACTGAAGCTTTCTTT. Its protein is CASSMPGNKNTEAFF.

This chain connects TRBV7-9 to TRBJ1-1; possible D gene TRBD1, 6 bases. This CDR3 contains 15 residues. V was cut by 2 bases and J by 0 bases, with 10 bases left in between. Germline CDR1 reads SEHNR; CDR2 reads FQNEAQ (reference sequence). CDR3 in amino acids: CASSLQTGLNTEAFF. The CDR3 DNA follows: TGTGCCAGCAGCTTACAGACAGGATTGAACACTGAAGCTTTCTTT.

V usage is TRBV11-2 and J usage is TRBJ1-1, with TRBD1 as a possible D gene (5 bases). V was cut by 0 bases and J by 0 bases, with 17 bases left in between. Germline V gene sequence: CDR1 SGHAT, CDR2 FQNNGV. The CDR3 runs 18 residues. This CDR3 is CASSLESRALAMNTEAFF. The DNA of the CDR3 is TGTGCCAGCAGCTTAGAGTCCAGGGCGCTCGCTATGAACACTGAAGCTTTCTTT.

CDR3 residues: CASSDGDRGHQPQHF. The CDR3 DNA reads as TGTGCCAGCAGTGACGGGGACAGGGGGCATCAGCCCCAGCATTTT. J is TRBJ1-5 and V is TRBV6-1; 12 nucleotides agree with TRBD1. The length of the CDR3 is 15 residues. After removal of 3 bases from V and 5 bases from J, the junction contained 2 bases not matched to a gene. Germline CDR1 and CDR2: MNHNS and SASEGT.

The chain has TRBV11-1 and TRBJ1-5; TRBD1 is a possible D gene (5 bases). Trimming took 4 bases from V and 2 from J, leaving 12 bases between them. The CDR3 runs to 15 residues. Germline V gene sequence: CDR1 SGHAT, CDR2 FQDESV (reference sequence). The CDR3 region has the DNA TGTGCCAGCAGCTCCGGAGGGGCGGGCAATCAGCCCCAGCATTTT. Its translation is CASSSGGAGNQPQHF.

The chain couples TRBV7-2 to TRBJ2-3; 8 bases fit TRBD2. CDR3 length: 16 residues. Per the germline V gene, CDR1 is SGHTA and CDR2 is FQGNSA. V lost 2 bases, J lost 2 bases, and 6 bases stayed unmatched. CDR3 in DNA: TGTGCCAGCAGCTTATCCAGCGGGGGCCACACAGATACGCAGTATTTT. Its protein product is CASSLSSGGHTDTQYF.

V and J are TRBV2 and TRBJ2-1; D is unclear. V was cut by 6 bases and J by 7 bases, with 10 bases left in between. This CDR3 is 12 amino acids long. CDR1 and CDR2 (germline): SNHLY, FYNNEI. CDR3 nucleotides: TGTGCCAGCAGCAACTATCTAAATGAGCAGTTCTTC. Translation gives CASSNYLNEQFF.

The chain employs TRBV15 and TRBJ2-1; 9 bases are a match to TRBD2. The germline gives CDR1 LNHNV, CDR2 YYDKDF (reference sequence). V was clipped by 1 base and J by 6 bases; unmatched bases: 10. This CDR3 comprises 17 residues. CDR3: CATSRGLAGSTINEQFF. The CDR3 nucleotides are TGTGCCACCAGCAGAGGTCTAGCGGGGTCGACCATCAATGAGCAGTTCTTC.

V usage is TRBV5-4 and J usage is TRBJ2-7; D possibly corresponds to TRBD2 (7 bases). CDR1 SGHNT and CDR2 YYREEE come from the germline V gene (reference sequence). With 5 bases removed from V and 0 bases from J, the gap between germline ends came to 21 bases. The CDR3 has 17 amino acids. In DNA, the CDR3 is TGTGCCAGCAGTTCTGCAAGATCGAGGGGGGGCTCCTACGAGCAGTACTTC. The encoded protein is CASSSARSRGGSYEQYF.

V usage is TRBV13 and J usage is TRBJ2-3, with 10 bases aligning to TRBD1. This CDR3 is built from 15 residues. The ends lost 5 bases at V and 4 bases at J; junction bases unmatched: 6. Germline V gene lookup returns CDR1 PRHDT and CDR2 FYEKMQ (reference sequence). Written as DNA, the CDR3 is TGTGCCAGCAGCCTAGACAGGGGGCGGGCAGATACGCAGTATTTT. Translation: CASSLDRGRADTQYF. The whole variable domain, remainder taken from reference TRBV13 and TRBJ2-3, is AAGVIQSPRHLIKEKRETATLKCYPIPRHDTVYWYQQGPGQDPQFLISFYEKMQSDKGSIPDRFSAQQFSDYHSELNMSSLELGDSALYFCASSLDRGRADTQYFGPGTRLTVL.